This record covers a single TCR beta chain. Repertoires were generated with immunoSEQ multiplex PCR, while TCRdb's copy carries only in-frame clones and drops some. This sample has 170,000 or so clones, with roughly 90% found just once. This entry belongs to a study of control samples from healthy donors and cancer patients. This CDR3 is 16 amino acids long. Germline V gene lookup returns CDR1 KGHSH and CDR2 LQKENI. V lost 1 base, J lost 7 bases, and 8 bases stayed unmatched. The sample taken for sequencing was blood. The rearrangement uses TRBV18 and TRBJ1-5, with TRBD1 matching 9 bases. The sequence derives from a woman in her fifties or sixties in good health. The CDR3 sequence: CASSPRQGGGGQPQHF. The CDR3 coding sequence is TGTGCCAGCTCACCACGACAGGGGGGCGGTGGGCAGCCCCAGCATTTT.